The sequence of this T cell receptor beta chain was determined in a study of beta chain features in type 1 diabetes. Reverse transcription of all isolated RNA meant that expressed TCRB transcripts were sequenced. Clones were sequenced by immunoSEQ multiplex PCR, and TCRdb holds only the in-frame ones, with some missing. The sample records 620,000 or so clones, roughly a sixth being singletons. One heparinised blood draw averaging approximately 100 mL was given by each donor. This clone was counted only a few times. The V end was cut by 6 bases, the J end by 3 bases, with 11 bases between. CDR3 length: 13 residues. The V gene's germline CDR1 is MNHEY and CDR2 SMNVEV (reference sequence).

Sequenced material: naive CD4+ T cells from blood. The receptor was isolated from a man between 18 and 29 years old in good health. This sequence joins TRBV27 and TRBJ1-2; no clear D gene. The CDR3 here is CASSLSGDYGYTF. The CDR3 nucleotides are TGTGCCAGCAGCCTGAGTGGAGACTATGGCTACACCTTC.